This is a list of T cell receptor beta chains from one sample in a study of shared clonotypes between healthy human individuals. Using immunoSEQ multiplex PCR, the repertoire was profiled, and TCRdb retains in-frame clones only, with some absent. The sample yields around 2.5 million clones, over 85% seen once. Material for sequencing was naive CD4+ T cells from PBMCs. These receptors were taken from a man between 18 and 29 years old in good health. Some clones in this sample may be carry-over from other donors' samples. The CDR3 runs from the conserved cysteine through the conserved F or W. The order of the fields is V gene, J gene, clone size, CDR3 length, D gene, CDR3 protein, CDR3 DNA. The D gene is left open where the match is weak. Clone sizes are given selectively: once, few, many, or a class where the clone is expanded.

V gene: TRBV6-6
J gene: TRBJ2-1
clone size: -
CDR3 length: 14
D gene: -
CDR3 protein: CASSLSSRTVEQFF
CDR3 DNA: TGTGCCAGCAGTTTAAGTTCGCGAACGGTTGAGCAGTTCTTC

V gene: TRBV18
J gene: TRBJ2-2
clone size: -
CDR3 length: 14
D gene: -
CDR3 protein: CASSPGAVGGELFF
CDR3 DNA: TGTGCCAGCTCACCTGGTGCAGTCGGCGGGGAGCTGTTTTTT

V gene: TRBV2
J gene: TRBJ2-7
clone size: -
CDR3 length: 14
D gene: -
CDR3 protein: CASLDRYESGEQYF
CDR3 DNA: TGTGCCAGCTTAGATCGCTATGAGTCGGGGGAGCAGTACTTC

V gene: TRBV5-4
J gene: TRBJ1-4
clone size: -
CDR3 length: 15
D gene: -
CDR3 protein: CASSAAEQGNEKLFF
CDR3 DNA: TGTGCCAGCAGCGCAGCTGAGCAGGGCAATGAAAAACTGTTTTTT

V gene: TRBV5-1
J gene: TRBJ2-2
clone size: -
CDR3 length: 14
D gene: -
CDR3 protein: CASIPQLGSGELFF
CDR3 DNA: TGCGCCAGCATCCCCCAGCTAGGTTCCGGGGAGCTGTTTTTT

V gene: TRBV18
J gene: TRBJ2-7
clone size: -
CDR3 length: 14
D gene: TRBD1
CDR3 protein: CASSPADRGYEQYF
CDR3 DNA: TGTGCCAGCTCACCAGCGGACAGGGGCTACGAGCAGTACTTC

V gene: TRBV10-3
J gene: TRBJ2-7
clone size: -
CDR3 length: 15
D gene: -
CDR3 protein: CAIGSLVADKYEQYF
CDR3 DNA: TGTGCCATTGGGAGTTTGGTAGCGGATAAATACGAGCAGTACTTC

V gene: TRBV9
J gene: TRBJ2-3
clone size: -
CDR3 length: 16
D gene: -
CDR3 protein: CASSVGVWGARDTQYF
CDR3 DNA: TGTGCCAGCAGCGTAGGTGTATGGGGGGCGAGGGATACGCAGTATTTT

V gene: TRBV7-3
J gene: TRBJ2-1
clone size: -
CDR3 length: 15
D gene: TRBD2
CDR3 protein: CASSLSREDYNEQFF
CDR3 DNA: TGTGCCAGCAGCTTAAGTCGGGAGGATTACAATGAGCAGTTCTTC

V gene: TRBV11-2
J gene: TRBJ2-7
clone size: once
CDR3 length: 15
D gene: -
CDR3 protein: CASSWTGQPAYEQYF
CDR3 DNA: TGTGCCAGCAGCTGGACCGGACAGCCTGCCTACGAGCAGTACTTC

V gene: TRBV28
J gene: TRBJ2-3
clone size: -
CDR3 length: 15
D gene: -
CDR3 protein: CASSLPVSHTDTQYF
CDR3 DNA: TGTGCCAGCAGTTTACCCGTAAGCCACACAGATACGCAGTATTTT

V gene: TRBV11-3
J gene: TRBJ2-3
clone size: -
CDR3 length: 15
D gene: TRBD1
CDR3 protein: CASSLSRGLSDTQYF
CDR3 DNA: TGTGCCAGCAGCTTAAGCAGGGGGCTGTCAGATACGCAGTATTTT

V gene: TRBV9
J gene: TRBJ1-1
clone size: -
CDR3 length: 16
D gene: -
CDR3 protein: CASSVSAGRMVTEAFF
CDR3 DNA: TGTGCCAGCAGCGTATCGGCAGGGCGAATGGTCACTGAAGCTTTCTTT

V gene: TRBV5-1
J gene: TRBJ2-3
clone size: few
CDR3 length: 15
D gene: TRBD1
CDR3 protein: CASSLGTGDTDTQYF
CDR3 DNA: TGCGCCAGCAGCTTGGGGACAGGGGACACAGATACGCAGTATTTT

V gene: TRBV28
J gene: TRBJ1-5
clone size: -
CDR3 length: 15
D gene: TRBD1
CDR3 protein: CASSPRTGEDQPQHF
CDR3 DNA: TGTGCCAGCAGTCCCCGGACAGGGGAGGATCAGCCCCAGCATTTT

V gene: TRBV18
J gene: TRBJ1-1
clone size: -
CDR3 length: 17
D gene: -
CDR3 protein: CASSPAVGRMENTEAFF
CDR3 DNA: TGTGCCAGCTCACCGGCCGTCGGGAGGATGGAGAACACTGAAGCTTTCTTT

V gene: TRBV7-8
J gene: TRBJ2-7
clone size: -
CDR3 length: 14
D gene: -
CDR3 protein: CASSLARGTYEQYF
CDR3 DNA: TGTGCCAGCAGCTTAGCGCGCGGAACCTACGAGCAGTACTTC

V gene: TRBV7-9
J gene: TRBJ2-1
clone size: -
CDR3 length: 16
D gene: -
CDR3 protein: CASSPLTGTPKDEQFF
CDR3 DNA: TGTGCCAGCAGCCCCCTCACCGGGACCCCAAAGGATGAGCAGTTCTTC

V gene: TRBV6-6
J gene: TRBJ1-5
clone size: -
CDR3 length: 15
D gene: -
CDR3 protein: CASSILKGGDQPQHF
CDR3 DNA: TGTGCCAGCAGTATACTCAAGGGGGGCGATCAGCCCCAGCATTTT

V gene: TRBV9
J gene: TRBJ2-7
clone size: -
CDR3 length: 16
D gene: -
CDR3 protein: CASSPRVAEVYTEQYF
CDR3 DNA: TGTGCCAGCAGCCCCCGGGTGGCGGAGGTGTATACGGAGCAGTACTTC

V gene: TRBV7-9
J gene: TRBJ2-7
clone size: -
CDR3 length: 15
D gene: TRBD1
CDR3 protein: CASSLPGTGTNEQYF
CDR3 DNA: TGTGCCAGCAGCTTACCCGGGACAGGGACCAACGAGCAGTACTTC

V gene: TRBV18
J gene: TRBJ2-5
clone size: once
CDR3 length: 12
D gene: -
CDR3 protein: CASSRELETQYF
CDR3 DNA: TGTGCCAGCTCAAGAGAGTTGGAGACCCAGTACTTC

V gene: TRBV11-2
J gene: TRBJ2-5
clone size: -
CDR3 length: 17
D gene: TRBD2
CDR3 protein: CASSLLMREGRQETQYF
CDR3 DNA: TGTGCCAGCAGCTTACTTATGAGGGAGGGCCGCCAAGAGACCCAGTACTTC

V gene: TRBV7-2
J gene: TRBJ1-2
clone size: -
CDR3 length: 13
D gene: TRBD1
CDR3 protein: CASRTGIPYGYTF
CDR3 DNA: TGTGCCAGCAGGACAGGGATCCCATATGGCTACACCTTC

V gene: TRBV7-9
J gene: TRBJ1-5
clone size: -
CDR3 length: 14
D gene: -
CDR3 protein: CASSSTDPNQPQHF
CDR3 DNA: TGTGCCAGCAGCTCGACGGACCCCAATCAGCCCCAGCATTTT

V gene: TRBV6-6
J gene: TRBJ1-1
clone size: -
CDR3 length: 15
D gene: TRBD1
CDR3 protein: CASSGSGGGNTEAFF
CDR3 DNA: TGTGCCAGCAGTGGATCAGGGGGTGGGAACACTGAAGCTTTCTTT

V gene: TRBV7-6
J gene: TRBJ2-1
clone size: -
CDR3 length: 16
D gene: TRBD2
CDR3 protein: CASSLRTSEVLNEQFF
CDR3 DNA: TGTGCCAGCAGCTTACGGACTAGCGAGGTTTTGAATGAGCAGTTCTTC

V gene: TRBV7-9
J gene: TRBJ2-7
clone size: -
CDR3 length: 14
D gene: TRBD1
CDR3 protein: CASSPGTGGYEQYF
CDR3 DNA: TGTGCCAGCAGCCCAGGGACAGGGGGCTACGAGCAGTACTTC

V gene: TRBV11-3
J gene: TRBJ2-1
clone size: -
CDR3 length: 20
D gene: -
CDR3 protein: CASSLVGRKGRWASVDEQFF
CDR3 DNA: TGTGCCAGCAGCTTAGTGGGCAGGAAAGGACGGTGGGCAAGCGTCGATGAGCAGTTCTTC

V gene: TRBV7-9
J gene: TRBJ1-4
clone size: -
CDR3 length: 14
D gene: TRBD1
CDR3 protein: CASSFNRGSEKLFF
CDR3 DNA: TGTGCCAGCAGCTTCAACAGGGGGAGTGAAAAACTGTTTTTT

V gene: TRBV7-8
J gene: TRBJ2-7
clone size: -
CDR3 length: 14
D gene: TRBD1
CDR3 protein: CASSFRDRRYEQYF
CDR3 DNA: TGTGCCAGCAGCTTCCGGGACAGGAGATACGAGCAGTACTTC

V gene: TRBV2
J gene: TRBJ2-7
clone size: -
CDR3 length: 18
D gene: -
CDR3 protein: CASSEGRGSGTFSYEQYF
CDR3 DNA: TGTGCCAGCAGTGAAGGGAGGGGGTCCGGGACTTTTTCCTACGAGCAGTACTTC

V gene: TRBV7-9
J gene: TRBJ2-1
clone size: -
CDR3 length: 15
D gene: -
CDR3 protein: CASSLAYSDYNEQFF
CDR3 DNA: TGTGCCAGCAGCCTCGCGTATAGCGATTACAATGAGCAGTTCTTC

V gene: TRBV27
J gene: TRBJ1-2
clone size: -
CDR3 length: 13
D gene: -
CDR3 protein: CASRGDLWGGYTF
CDR3 DNA: TGTGCCAGCAGGGGCGACCTCTGGGGGGGCTACACCTTC

V gene: TRBV9
J gene: TRBJ2-7
clone size: -
CDR3 length: 16
D gene: TRBD2
CDR3 protein: CASSVATAGGQNEQYF
CDR3 DNA: TGTGCCAGCAGCGTAGCTACAGCGGGAGGTCAGAACGAGCAGTACTTC

V gene: TRBV12-5
J gene: TRBJ2-3
clone size: -
CDR3 length: 17
D gene: -
CDR3 protein: CASGFLGRKRVADTQYF
CDR3 DNA: TGTGCTAGTGGTTTTCTGGGACGCAAAAGGGTGGCAGATACGCAGTATTTT

V gene: TRBV2
J gene: TRBJ2-2
clone size: -
CDR3 length: 14
D gene: -
CDR3 protein: CASKEGANTGELFF
CDR3 DNA: TGTGCCAGCAAGGAGGGGGCGAACACCGGGGAGCTGTTTTTT

V gene: TRBV11-2
J gene: TRBJ2-4
clone size: once
CDR3 length: 15
D gene: TRBD2
CDR3 protein: CASRHIAGRENIQYF
CDR3 DNA: TGTGCCAGCAGACATATAGCGGGACGCGAAAACATTCAGTACTTC

V gene: TRBV28
J gene: TRBJ2-5
clone size: -
CDR3 length: 17
D gene: TRBD1
CDR3 protein: CASSPKPDRGIGETQYF
CDR3 DNA: TGTGCCAGCAGTCCGAAACCGGACAGGGGGATAGGAGAGACCCAGTACTTC

V gene: TRBV7-6
J gene: TRBJ1-5
clone size: -
CDR3 length: 12
D gene: TRBD1
CDR3 protein: CATGTVNQPQHF
CDR3 DNA: TGTGCCACAGGGACAGTTAATCAGCCCCAGCATTTT

V gene: TRBV11-2
J gene: TRBJ2-1
clone size: -
CDR3 length: 17
D gene: -
CDR3 protein: CASSFPGGRRGYNEQFF
CDR3 DNA: TGTGCCAGCAGCTTTCCCGGCGGAAGGAGGGGGTACAATGAGCAGTTCTTC

V gene: TRBV6-4
J gene: TRBJ2-5
clone size: -
CDR3 length: 14
D gene: -
CDR3 protein: CASGDGGLGETQYF
CDR3 DNA: TGTGCCAGCGGAGATGGGGGCCTCGGGGAGACCCAGTACTTC

V gene: TRBV27
J gene: TRBJ2-1
clone size: -
CDR3 length: 16
D gene: TRBD2
CDR3 protein: CASSPTRTSGIWEQFF
CDR3 DNA: TGTGCCAGCAGTCCGACCCGGACTAGCGGGATATGGGAGCAGTTCTTC

V gene: TRBV20-1
J gene: TRBJ1-1
clone size: -
CDR3 length: 10
D gene: -
CDR3 protein: CSARDARAFF
CDR3 DNA: TGCAGTGCCCGGGACGCCCGAGCTTTCTTT

V gene: TRBV25-1
J gene: TRBJ2-1
clone size: -
CDR3 length: 15
D gene: -
CDR3 protein: CASSELTGMPDEQFF
CDR3 DNA: TGTGCCAGCAGTGAACTGACAGGAATGCCCGATGAGCAGTTCTTC

V gene: TRBV28
J gene: TRBJ2-5
clone size: -
CDR3 length: 16
D gene: -
CDR3 protein: CASSLFWAGGEETQYF
CDR3 DNA: TGTGCCAGCAGTTTATTCTGGGCAGGAGGGGAGGAGACCCAGTACTTC

V gene: TRBV10-3
J gene: TRBJ1-1
clone size: -
CDR3 length: 14
D gene: -
CDR3 protein: CAISEQTGNTEAFF
CDR3 DNA: TGTGCCATCAGTGAGCAGACAGGGAACACTGAAGCTTTCTTT

V gene: TRBV10-3
J gene: TRBJ2-3
clone size: -
CDR3 length: 14
D gene: TRBD1
CDR3 protein: CAISERTGADTQYF
CDR3 DNA: TGTGCCATCAGTGAGAGAACAGGGGCAGATACGCAGTATTTT

V gene: TRBV10-3
J gene: TRBJ2-3
clone size: once
CDR3 length: 12
D gene: -
CDR3 protein: CAISPGTDTQYF
CDR3 DNA: TGTGCCATCAGCCCGGGGACTGATACGCAGTATTTT

V gene: TRBV7-2
J gene: TRBJ1-2
clone size: once
CDR3 length: 11
D gene: -
CDR3 protein: CASSLGSGYTF
CDR3 DNA: TGTGCCAGCAGCTTAGGGAGCGGCTACACCTTC

V gene: TRBV2
J gene: TRBJ2-5
clone size: -
CDR3 length: 15
D gene: TRBD2
CDR3 protein: CASSAGTSAQETQYF
CDR3 DNA: TGTGCCAGCAGTGCCGGGACTAGCGCGCAAGAGACCCAGTACTTC

V gene: TRBV6-1
J gene: TRBJ2-5
clone size: -
CDR3 length: 12
D gene: -
CDR3 protein: CASRGWGETQYF
CDR3 DNA: TGTGCCAGCAGGGGTTGGGGGGAGACCCAGTACTTC

V gene: TRBV7-2
J gene: TRBJ2-2
clone size: -
CDR3 length: 14
D gene: -
CDR3 protein: CASSLGHRLGELFF
CDR3 DNA: TGTGCCAGCAGCTTAGGTCATCGACTCGGGGAGCTGTTTTTT